This T cell receptor beta chain was recovered during a study of regulatory T cells in long-lasting Graves disease. Study-wide results and limits: Those with persistent disease had in common more public clonotypes (about 3,000) than new patients (approximately 970). The study found TRBV28, TRBJ1-2 and TRBJ2-5 favored in persistent disease. A limited number of samples was an acknowledged limitation.

This clonotype has a count of ten or more. What it binds is not known. Construction of the TCR beta libraries employed iRepertoire HTBI primers in conjunction with Arm-PCR of CDR3 regions. A single record per CDR3 protein comes from TCRdb applying MiXCR to the multiplex PCR reads. Of fewer than 500,000 distinct CDR3 sequences in the sample, 15% to 20% were seen once. This sample's time point: newly diagnosed GD, antithyroid drugs for less than 3 months. PBMC-extracted RNA yielded the TCR library. The diagnosis of Graves' disease used American Thyroid Association guidelines. This CDR3 is built from 13 residues. The V end lost 6 bases, the J end lost 5 bases, and 14 bases lay between the germline ends. In addition, the sample was reused for a study of T cells in Graves' hyperthyroidism and ophthalmopathy.

Sequencing used peripheral blood mononuclear cells (PBMCs), obtained at new diagnosis, from a patient treated with antithyroid drugs. The receptor was isolated from a man in his forties with Graves disease. This rearrangement joins TRBV12-3 or TRBV12-4 to TRBJ2-7, with D perhaps TRBD1 or TRBD2 (6 bases each). The CDR3 nucleotides are TGTGCCAGCAGCCTGACGGGGGCCCACGAGCAGTACTTC. It specifies CASSLTGAHEQYF.